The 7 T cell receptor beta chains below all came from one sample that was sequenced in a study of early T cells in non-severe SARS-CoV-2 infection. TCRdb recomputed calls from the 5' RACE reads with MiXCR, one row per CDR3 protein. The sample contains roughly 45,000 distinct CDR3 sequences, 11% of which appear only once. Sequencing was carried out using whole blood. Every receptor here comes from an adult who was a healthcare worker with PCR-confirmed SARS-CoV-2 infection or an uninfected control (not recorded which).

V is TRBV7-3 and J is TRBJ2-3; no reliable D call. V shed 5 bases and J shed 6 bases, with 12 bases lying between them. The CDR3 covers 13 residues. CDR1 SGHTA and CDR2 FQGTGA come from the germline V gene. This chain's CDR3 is CASSPTPLDTQYF. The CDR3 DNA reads TGTGCCAGCAGCCCTACCCCACTCGATACGCAGTATTTT.

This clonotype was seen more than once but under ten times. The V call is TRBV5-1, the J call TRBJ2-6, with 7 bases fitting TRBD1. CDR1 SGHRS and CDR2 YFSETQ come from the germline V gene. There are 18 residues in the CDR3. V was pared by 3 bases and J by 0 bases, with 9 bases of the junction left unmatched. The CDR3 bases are TGCGCCAGCAGCTCGTCTGGGACAGACATCTCTGGGGCCAACGTCCTGACTTTC. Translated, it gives CASSSSGTDISGANVLTF.

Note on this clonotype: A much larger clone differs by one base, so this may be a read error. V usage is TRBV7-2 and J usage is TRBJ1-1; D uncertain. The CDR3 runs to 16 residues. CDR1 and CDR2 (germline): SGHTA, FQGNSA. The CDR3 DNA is TGTGCCAACAGCTTAGGCCTACTAACAGCGAACACTGAAGCTTTCTTT. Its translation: CANSLGLLTANTEAFF.

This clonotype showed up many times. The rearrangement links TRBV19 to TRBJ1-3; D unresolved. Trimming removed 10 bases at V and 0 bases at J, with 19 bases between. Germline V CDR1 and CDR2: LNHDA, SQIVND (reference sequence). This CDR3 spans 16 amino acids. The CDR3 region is CATATDLRGSGNTIYF. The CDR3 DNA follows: TGTGCCACCGCGACGGACCTGCGAGGCTCTGGAAACACCATATATTTT.

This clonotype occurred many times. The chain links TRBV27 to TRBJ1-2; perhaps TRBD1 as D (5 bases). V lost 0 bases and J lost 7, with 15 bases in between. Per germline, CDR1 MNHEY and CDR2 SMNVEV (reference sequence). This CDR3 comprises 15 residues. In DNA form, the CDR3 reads TGTGCCAGCAGTTTATCTGCCACAGGTCGTTCTGGCTACACCTTC. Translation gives CASSLSATGRSGYTF.

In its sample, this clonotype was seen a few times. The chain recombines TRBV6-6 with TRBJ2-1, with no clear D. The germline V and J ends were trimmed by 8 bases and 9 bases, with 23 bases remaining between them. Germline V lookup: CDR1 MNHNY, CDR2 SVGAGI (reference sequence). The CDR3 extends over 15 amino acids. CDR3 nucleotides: TGTGCCAGCGACTGGGTTGACCTAAGTAATGGTGAGCAGTTCTTC. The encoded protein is CASDWVDLSNGEQFF.

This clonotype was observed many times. CDR3 DNA: TGTGCCAGCAGCTTAGTGATGGCCTTCCGAGCGTATGAGCAGTTCTTC. Encoded protein: CASSLVMAFRAYEQFF. The chain joins TRBV7-9 to TRBJ2-1; D is ambiguous. This CDR3 has 16 amino acids. V gave up 1 base and J gave up 8 bases, with 18 bases separating them. CDR1 SEHNR and CDR2 FQNEAQ come from the germline V gene (reference sequence).